This T cell receptor beta chain was sequenced in a study of long-term antiretroviral therapy in people with HIV. Run at survey level, the immunoSEQ assay was version v3.0. Sequenced by immunoSEQ multiplex PCR; TCRdb stores in-frame clones only, minus some. The sample lists 20,000 to 30,000 clones; 80% to 85% were seen once. The CDR3 is 16 residues long. Germline lookup yields CDR1 SGHDT and CDR2 YYEEEE. The V end was cut by 3 bases, the J end by 4 bases, with 14 bases between. The clonotype was recovered from a man aged 50 to 59 with HIV. Sequenced here: unsorted PBMCs, sampled 0.4 years after starting antiretroviral therapy. The gene calls are TRBV5-6 and TRBJ1-6; D is unclear. Here the CDR3 reads CASSSPRASYNSPLHF. Written as DNA, the CDR3 is TGTGCCAGCAGCTCCCCGCGGGCATCGTATAATTCACCCCTCCACTTT.